The rows below give T cell receptor beta chains drawn from one sample of a study of CD8+CD57+ T cells in acquired aplastic anemia. TCRdb re-called the reads through MiXCR, storing one row per CDR3 protein. The sample records some 220,000 distinct CDR3 sequences, approximately 35% being singletons. Sequenced material: sorted CD4+, CD8+, or CD8+CD57+ T cells (not recorded which) from PBMCs. The receptors come from a human donor in good health, serving as a control. The CDR3 runs from the conserved cysteine through the conserved F or W. The D gene is left open where the match is weak. Rows give clone size only sometimes, using once, few, many, or a class for an expanded clone.

clone_size: many; v_call: TRBV19; j_call: TRBJ1-1; d_call: NA; cdr3_nt: TGTGCCAGTAGTTTGGAGTTACAGTTGAACACTGAAGCTTTCTTT; cdr3_aa: CASSLELQLNTEAFF
clone_size: many; v_call: TRBV6-1; j_call: TRBJ2-7; d_call: TRBD2; cdr3_nt: TGTGCCAGCACTCCCCTGGAGACTAGCGGCTCCTACGAGCAGTACTTC; cdr3_aa: CASTPLETSGSYEQYF
clone_size: NA; v_call: TRBV7-2; j_call: TRBJ1-2; d_call: NA; cdr3_nt: TGTGCCAGCAGCGAATGGACAGCTAACTATGGCTACACCTTC; cdr3_aa: CASSEWTANYGYTF
clone_size: few; v_call: TRBV5-6; j_call: TRBJ2-7; d_call: NA; cdr3_nt: TGTGCCAGCAGCTTTCGTGCAGAATCCTACGAGCAGTACTTC; cdr3_aa: CASSFRAESYEQYF
clone_size: NA; v_call: TRBV10-3; j_call: TRBJ1-6; d_call: NA; cdr3_nt: TGTGCCATCAGTGTGGGGGAAAGAGGGTCACCCCTCCACTTT; cdr3_aa: CAISVGERGSPLHF
clone_size: NA; v_call: TRBV19; j_call: TRBJ1-5; d_call: NA; cdr3_nt: TGTGCCAGTAGCGACAATCAGCCCCAGCATTTT; cdr3_aa: CASSDNQPQHF
clone_size: NA; v_call: TRBV29-1; j_call: TRBJ1-2; d_call: TRBD1; cdr3_nt: TGCAGCGTTAGCGACGGGACAGGGGGCGATCTGGGCTACACCTTC; cdr3_aa: CSVSDGTGGDLGYTF
clone_size: NA; v_call: TRBV5-1; j_call: TRBJ1-2; d_call: NA; cdr3_nt: TGCGCCAGCAGCTTAGGTGGGGCGCGGGGCTATGGCTACACCTTC; cdr3_aa: CASSLGGARGYGYTF
clone_size: many; v_call: TRBV19; j_call: TRBJ1-3; d_call: NA; cdr3_nt: TGTGCCAGTAATCGGGGTGGATCTGGAAACACCATATATTTT; cdr3_aa: CASNRGGSGNTIYF
clone_size: many; v_call: TRBV5-5; j_call: TRBJ1-1; d_call: NA; cdr3_nt: TGTGCCAGCAGCTTGATCCATCGGACAGCCAAAGCTTTCTTT; cdr3_aa: CASSLIHRTAKAFF
clone_size: many; v_call: TRBV7-6; j_call: TRBJ2-1; d_call: NA; cdr3_nt: TGTGCCAGCAGCTTAGCTCGGCAGAACAATGAGCAGTTCTTC; cdr3_aa: CASSLARQNNEQFF
clone_size: many; v_call: TRBV5-1; j_call: TRBJ1-2; d_call: NA; cdr3_nt: TGCGCCAGCAGCTTGCTGTCGGGGAATGGCTACACCTTC; cdr3_aa: CASSLLSGNGYTF
clone_size: many; v_call: TRBV5-1; j_call: TRBJ2-5; d_call: TRBD1; cdr3_nt: TGCGCCAGCAGCACCGGGACAGCACAAGAGACCCAGTACTTC; cdr3_aa: CASSTGTAQETQYF
clone_size: few; v_call: TRBV20-1; j_call: TRBJ1-1; d_call: NA; cdr3_nt: TGCAGTGCGGGAGGGAGTTCTCTGAACACTGAAGCTTTCTTT; cdr3_aa: CSAGGSSLNTEAFF
clone_size: many; v_call: TRBV20-1; j_call: TRBJ2-7; d_call: TRBD2; cdr3_nt: TGCAGTGCTCAGAGCGGGGGATTCTCTTACGAGCAGTACTTC; cdr3_aa: CSAQSGGFSYEQYF
clone_size: few; v_call: TRBV29-1; j_call: TRBJ2-7; d_call: TRBD1; cdr3_nt: TGCAGCGTTAAGAAGACAGGGGTTGACGAGCAGTACTTC; cdr3_aa: CSVKKTGVDEQYF
clone_size: NA; v_call: TRBV29-1; j_call: TRBJ2-2; d_call: NA; cdr3_nt: TGCAGCGTTGAGGGGGGGAACACCGGGGAGCTGTTTTTT; cdr3_aa: CSVEGGNTGELFF
clone_size: many; v_call: TRBV20-1; j_call: TRBJ1-1; d_call: TRBD1; cdr3_nt: TGCAGTGCGGACAGGGGGGCCTCGAACACTGAAGCTTTCTTT; cdr3_aa: CSADRGASNTEAFF